This T cell receptor beta chain was sequenced in a study of beta chain features in type 1 diabetes. As for the study in general: When patients were set against healthy donors, age, gender and cell yields were similar. Study-level points and caveats: The naive, central memory and Treg TCRB repertoires of patients appeared to be more similar to one another than those of healthy donors. Sequencing of cDNA might inflate the share of cells that strongly express TCR. The study found fewer insertions and more deletions at VDJ junctions in type 1 diabetes patients. Patients with Type 1 diabetes showed moderately but significantly shorter TCRB CDR3s in all four CD4+ subsets.

Reverse transcription of all isolated RNA meant that expressed TCRB transcripts were sequenced. Sequenced by immunoSEQ multiplex PCR; TCRdb stores in-frame clones only, minus some. The table lists about 740,000 clones, about an eighth of them singletons. The CDR3 has 11 amino acids. V lost 8 bases to trimming and J lost 7 bases, with 12 bases between them. Germline V gene lookup returns CDR1 SGHNT and CDR2 YENEEA. Comment on this clone: The antigen remains unidentified.

The rearrangement joins TRBV11-3 to TRBJ2-7; D gene uncertain. The TCR was taken from a man between 18 and 29 years old with type 1 diabetes. The sequenced material came from naive CD4+ T cells from blood. The CDR3 loop is CASALLGEQYF. In DNA form, the CDR3 reads TGTGCCAGCGCCCTCTTGGGGGAGCAGTACTTC.